The present entry profiles one T cell receptor beta chain with its context. The sample comes from a study of T cell changes during pregnancy in multiple sclerosis. Looked up from germline, CDR1 is GTSNPN and CDR2 is SVGIG (reference sequence). Trimming cost V 3 bases and J 7 bases, with 13 bases left between them. This CDR3 has 14 amino acids. The repertoire was sequenced with immunoSEQ multiplex PCR; TCRdb's copy has only in-frame clones and lacks some. The sample includes tens of thousands of clones, about 92% of them seen just once. This receptor was identified in a female donor with multiple sclerosis, enrolled in a pregnancy study. The specimen comprised peripheral blood, sampled in the first trimester of pregnancy. V is TRBV30 and J is TRBJ1-6; D unresolved. CDR3 amino acids: CAWSDGIENSPLHF. DNA of the CDR3: TGTGCCTGGAGCGACGGGATAGAGAATTCACCCCTCCACTTT.